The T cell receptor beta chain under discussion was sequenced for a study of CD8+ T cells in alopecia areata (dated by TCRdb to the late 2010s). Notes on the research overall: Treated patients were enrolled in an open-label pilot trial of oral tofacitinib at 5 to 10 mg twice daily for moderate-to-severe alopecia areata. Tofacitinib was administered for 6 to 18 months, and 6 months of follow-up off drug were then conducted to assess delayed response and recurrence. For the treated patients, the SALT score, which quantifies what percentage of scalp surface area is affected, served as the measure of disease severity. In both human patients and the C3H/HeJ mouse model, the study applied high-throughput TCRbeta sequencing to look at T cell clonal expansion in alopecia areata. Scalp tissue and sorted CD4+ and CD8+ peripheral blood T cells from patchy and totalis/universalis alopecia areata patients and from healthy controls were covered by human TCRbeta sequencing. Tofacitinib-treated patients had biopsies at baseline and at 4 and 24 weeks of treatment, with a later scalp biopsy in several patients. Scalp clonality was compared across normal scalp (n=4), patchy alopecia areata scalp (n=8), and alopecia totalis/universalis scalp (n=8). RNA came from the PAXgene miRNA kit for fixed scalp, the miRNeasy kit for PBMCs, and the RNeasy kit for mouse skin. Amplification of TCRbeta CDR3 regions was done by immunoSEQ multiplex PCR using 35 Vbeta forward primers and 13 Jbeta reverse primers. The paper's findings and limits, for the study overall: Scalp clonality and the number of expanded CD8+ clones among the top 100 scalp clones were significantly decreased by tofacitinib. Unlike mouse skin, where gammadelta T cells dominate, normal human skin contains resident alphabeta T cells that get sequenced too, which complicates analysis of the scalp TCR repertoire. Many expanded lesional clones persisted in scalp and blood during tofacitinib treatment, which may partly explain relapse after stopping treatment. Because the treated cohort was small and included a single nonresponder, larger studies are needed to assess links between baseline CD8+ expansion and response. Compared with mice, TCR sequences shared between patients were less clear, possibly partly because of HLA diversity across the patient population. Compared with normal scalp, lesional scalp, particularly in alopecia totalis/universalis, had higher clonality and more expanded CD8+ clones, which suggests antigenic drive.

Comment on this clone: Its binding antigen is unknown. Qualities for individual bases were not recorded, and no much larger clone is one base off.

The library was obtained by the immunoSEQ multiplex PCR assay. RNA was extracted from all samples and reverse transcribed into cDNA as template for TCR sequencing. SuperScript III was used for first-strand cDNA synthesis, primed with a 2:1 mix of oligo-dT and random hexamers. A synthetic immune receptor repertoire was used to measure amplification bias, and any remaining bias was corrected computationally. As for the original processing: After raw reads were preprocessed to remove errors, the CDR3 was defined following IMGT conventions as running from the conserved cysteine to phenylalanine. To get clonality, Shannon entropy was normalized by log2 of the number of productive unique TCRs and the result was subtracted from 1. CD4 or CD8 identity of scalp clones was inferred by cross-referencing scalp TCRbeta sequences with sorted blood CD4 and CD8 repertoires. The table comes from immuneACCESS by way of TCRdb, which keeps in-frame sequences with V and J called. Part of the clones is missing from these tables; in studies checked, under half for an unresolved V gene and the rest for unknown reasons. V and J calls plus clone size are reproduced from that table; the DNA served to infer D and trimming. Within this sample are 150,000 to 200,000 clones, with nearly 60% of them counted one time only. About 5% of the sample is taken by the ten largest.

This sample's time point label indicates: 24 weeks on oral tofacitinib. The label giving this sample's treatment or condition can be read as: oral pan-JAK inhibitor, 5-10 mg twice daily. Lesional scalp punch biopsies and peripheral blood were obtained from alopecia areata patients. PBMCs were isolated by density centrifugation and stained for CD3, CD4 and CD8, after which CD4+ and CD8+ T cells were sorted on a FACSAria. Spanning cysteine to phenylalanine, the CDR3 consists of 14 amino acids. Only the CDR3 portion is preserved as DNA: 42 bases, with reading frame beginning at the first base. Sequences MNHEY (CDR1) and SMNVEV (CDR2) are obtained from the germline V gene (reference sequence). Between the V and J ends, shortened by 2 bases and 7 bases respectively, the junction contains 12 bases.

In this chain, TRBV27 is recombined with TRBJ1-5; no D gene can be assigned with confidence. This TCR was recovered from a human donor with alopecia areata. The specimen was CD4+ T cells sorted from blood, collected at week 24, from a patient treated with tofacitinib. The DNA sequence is TGTGCCAGCAGTTTAACGCCCCTGTCACAGCCCCAGCATTTT. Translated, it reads CASSLTPLSQPQHF.